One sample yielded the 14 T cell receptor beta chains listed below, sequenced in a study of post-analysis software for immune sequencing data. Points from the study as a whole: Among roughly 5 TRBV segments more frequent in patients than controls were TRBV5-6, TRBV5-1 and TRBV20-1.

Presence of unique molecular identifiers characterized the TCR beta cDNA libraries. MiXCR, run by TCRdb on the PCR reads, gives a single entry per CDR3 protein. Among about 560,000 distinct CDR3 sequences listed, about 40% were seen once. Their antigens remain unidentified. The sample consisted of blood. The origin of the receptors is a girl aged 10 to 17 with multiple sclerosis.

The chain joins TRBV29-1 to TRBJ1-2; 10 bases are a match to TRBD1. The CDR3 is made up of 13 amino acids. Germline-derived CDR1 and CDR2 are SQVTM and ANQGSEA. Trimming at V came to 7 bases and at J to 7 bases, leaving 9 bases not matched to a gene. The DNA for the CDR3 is TGCAGCGCCTCGACAGGGGGCGCGGGTGGCTACACCTTC. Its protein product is CSASTGGAGGYTF. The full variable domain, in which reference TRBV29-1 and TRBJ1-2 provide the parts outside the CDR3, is SAVISQKPSRDICQRGTSLTIQCQVDSQVTMMFWYRQQPGQSLTLIATANQGSEATYESGFVIDKFPISRPNLTFSTLTVSNMSPEDSSIYLCSASTGGAGGYTFGSGTRLTVV.

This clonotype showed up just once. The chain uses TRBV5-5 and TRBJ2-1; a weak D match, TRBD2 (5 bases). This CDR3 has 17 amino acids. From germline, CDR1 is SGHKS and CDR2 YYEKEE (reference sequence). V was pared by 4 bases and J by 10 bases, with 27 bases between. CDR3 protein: CASSTEPGLGLTGEQFF. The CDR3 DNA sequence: TGTGCCAGCAGCACGGAACCGGGCCTGGGGTTAACGGGGGAGCAGTTCTTC.

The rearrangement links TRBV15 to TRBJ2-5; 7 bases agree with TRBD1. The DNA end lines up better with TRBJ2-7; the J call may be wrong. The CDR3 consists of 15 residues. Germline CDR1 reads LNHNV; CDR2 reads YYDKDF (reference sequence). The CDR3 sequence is CATSRRRDSNYEQYF. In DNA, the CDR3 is TGTGCCACCAGCAGACGCCGGGACAGCAACTACGAGCAGTACTTC.

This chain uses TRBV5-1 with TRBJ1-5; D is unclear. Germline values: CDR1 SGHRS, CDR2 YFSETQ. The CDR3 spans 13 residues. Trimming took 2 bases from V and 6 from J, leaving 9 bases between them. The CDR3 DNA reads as TGCGCCAGCAGCTTCGGGTTGGGTCAGCCCCAGCATTTT. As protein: CASSFGLGQPQHF.

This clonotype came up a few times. This CDR3 is CASLGQGTDTQYF. Written as DNA, the CDR3 is TGCGCCAGCCTTGGACAGGGGACAGATACGCAGTATTTT. The rearrangement links TRBV5-1 to TRBJ2-3; 9 nucleotides align to TRBD1. CDR3 size: 13 residues. V shed 7 bases and J 3 bases; nucleotides not matched to a gene: 3. CDR1 SGHRS and CDR2 YFSETQ come from the germline V gene.

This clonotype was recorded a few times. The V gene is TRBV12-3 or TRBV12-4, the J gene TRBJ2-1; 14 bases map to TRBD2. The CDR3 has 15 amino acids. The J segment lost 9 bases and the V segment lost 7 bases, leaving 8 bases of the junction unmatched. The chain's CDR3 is CASIQRGLAGVEQFF. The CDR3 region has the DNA TGTGCCAGCATTCAACGGGGACTAGCGGGAGTTGAGCAGTTCTTC.

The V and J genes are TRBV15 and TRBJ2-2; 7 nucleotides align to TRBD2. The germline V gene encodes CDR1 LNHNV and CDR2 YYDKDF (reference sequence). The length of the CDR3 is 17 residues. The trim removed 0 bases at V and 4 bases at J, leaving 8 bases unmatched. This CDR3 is CATSRDPAGRGTGELFF. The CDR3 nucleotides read TGTGCCACCAGCAGAGATCCCGCAGGGAGGGGCACCGGGGAGCTGTTTTTT. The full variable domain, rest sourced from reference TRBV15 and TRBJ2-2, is DAMVIQNPRYQVTQFGKPVTLSCSQTLNHNVMYWYQQKSSQAPKLLFHYYDKDFNNEADTPDNFQSRRPNTSFCFLDIRSPGLGDTAMYLCATSRDPAGRGTGELFFGEGSRLTVL.

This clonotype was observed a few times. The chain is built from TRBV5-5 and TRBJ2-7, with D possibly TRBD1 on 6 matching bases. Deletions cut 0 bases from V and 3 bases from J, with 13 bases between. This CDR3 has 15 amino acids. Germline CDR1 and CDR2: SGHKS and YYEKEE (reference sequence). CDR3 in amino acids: CASSLGDTGGYEQYF. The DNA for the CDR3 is TGTGCCAGCAGCTTGGGGGACACCGGAGGCTACGAGCAGTACTTC. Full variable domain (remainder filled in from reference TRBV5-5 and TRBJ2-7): DAGVTQSPTHLIKTRGQQVTLRCSPISGHKSVSWYQQVLGQGPQFIFQYYEKEERGRGNFPDRFSARQFPNYSSELNVNALLLGDSALYLCASSLGDTGGYEQYFGPGTRLTVT.

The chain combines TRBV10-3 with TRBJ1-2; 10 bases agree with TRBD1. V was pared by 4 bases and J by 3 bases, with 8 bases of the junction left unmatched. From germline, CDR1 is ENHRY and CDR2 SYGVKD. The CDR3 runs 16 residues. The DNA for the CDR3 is TGTGCCATCAGTGTCCAAGGACAGGGGGTGCACTATGGCTACACCTTC. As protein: CAISVQGQGVHYGYTF.

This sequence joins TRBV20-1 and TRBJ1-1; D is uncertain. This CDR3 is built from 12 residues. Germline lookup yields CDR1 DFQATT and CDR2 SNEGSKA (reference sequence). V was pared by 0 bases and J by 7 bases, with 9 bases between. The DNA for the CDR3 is TGCAGTGCTAGAGAAAGTGTTGTTGAAGCTTTCTTT. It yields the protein CSARESVVEAFF.

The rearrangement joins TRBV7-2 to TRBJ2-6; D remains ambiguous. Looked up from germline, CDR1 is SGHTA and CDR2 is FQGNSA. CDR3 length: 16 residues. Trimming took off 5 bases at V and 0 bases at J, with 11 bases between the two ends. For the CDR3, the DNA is TGTGCCAGCAGCCCTCAGACCACCTCTGGGGCCAACGTCCTGACTTTC. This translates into CASSPQTTSGANVLTF.

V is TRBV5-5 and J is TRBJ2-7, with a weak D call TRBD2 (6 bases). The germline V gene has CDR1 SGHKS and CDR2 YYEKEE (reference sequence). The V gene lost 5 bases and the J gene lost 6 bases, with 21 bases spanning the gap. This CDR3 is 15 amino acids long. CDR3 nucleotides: TGTGCCAGCAGAGTTGGACTAACCAATCGGGGCGAGCAGTACTTC. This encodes CASRVGLTNRGEQYF.

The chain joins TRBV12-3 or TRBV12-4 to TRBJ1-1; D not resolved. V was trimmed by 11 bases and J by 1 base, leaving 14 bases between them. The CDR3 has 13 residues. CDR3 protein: CAGAEGPNTEAFF. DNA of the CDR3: TGTGCCGGAGCCGAAGGTCCGAACACTGAAGCTTTCTTT.

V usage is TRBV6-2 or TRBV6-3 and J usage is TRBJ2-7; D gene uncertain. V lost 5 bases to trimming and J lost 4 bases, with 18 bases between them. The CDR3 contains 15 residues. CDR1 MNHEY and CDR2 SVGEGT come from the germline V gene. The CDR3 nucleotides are TGTGCCAGCAGTCCTTGGACCCTAGGCAGGTACGAGCAGTACTTC. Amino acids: CASSPWTLGRYEQYF.